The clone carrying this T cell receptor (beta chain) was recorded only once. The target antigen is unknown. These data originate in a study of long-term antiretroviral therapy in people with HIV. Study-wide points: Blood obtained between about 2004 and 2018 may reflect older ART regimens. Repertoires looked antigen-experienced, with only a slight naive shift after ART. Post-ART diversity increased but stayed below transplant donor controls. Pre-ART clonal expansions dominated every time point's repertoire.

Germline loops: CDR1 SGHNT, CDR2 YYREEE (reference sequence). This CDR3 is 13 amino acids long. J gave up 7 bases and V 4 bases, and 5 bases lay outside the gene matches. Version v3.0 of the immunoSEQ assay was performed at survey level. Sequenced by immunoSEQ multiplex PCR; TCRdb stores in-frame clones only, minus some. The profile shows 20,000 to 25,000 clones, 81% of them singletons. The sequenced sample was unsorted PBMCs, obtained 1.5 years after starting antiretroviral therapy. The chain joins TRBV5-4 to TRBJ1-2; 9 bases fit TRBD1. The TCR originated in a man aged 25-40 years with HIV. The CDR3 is CASSEDRGRGYTF. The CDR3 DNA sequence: TGTGCCAGCAGCGAGGACAGGGGTCGTGGCTACACCTTC.